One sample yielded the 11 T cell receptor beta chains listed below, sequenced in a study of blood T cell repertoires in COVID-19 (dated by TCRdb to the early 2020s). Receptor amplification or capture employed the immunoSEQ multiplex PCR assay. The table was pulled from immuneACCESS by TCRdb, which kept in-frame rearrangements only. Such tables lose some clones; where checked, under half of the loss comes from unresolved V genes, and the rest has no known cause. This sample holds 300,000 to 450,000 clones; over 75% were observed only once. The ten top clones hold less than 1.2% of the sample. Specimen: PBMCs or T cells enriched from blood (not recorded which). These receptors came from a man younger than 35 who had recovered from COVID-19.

The CDR3 sequence is CASSGGAGNLNYGYTF. The CDR3 DNA is TGTGCCAGCAGTGGGGGAGCGGGGAACTTAAACTATGGCTACACCTTC. The V gene is TRBV6-1, the J gene TRBJ1-2; D gene uncertain. The CDR3 loop spans 16 amino acids. Germline assignment: CDR1 MNHNS and CDR2 SASEGT. The V end was cut by 4 bases, the J end by 2 bases, with 17 bases between.

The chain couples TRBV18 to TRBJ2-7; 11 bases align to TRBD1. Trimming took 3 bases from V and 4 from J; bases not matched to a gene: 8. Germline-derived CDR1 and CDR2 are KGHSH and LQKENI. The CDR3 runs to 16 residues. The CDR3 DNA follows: TGTGCCAGCTCACCTTCCGGGACAGGGGGACTGTACGAGCAGTACTTC. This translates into CASSPSGTGGLYEQYF.

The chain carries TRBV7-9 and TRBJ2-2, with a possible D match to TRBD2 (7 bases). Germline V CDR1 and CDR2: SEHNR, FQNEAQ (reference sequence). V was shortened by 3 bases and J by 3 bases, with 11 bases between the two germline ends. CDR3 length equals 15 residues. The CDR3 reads CASSLGGLYTGELFF. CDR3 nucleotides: TGTGCCAGCAGCTTGGGGGGGCTTTACACCGGGGAGCTGTTTTTT.

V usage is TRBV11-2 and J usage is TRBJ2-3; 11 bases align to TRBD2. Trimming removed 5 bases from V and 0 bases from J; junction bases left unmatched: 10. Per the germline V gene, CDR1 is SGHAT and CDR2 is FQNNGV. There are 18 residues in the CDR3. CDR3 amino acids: CASSEPGLAGVSTDTQYF. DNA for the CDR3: TGTGCCAGCAGCGAGCCCGGACTAGCGGGTGTTAGCACAGATACGCAGTATTTT.

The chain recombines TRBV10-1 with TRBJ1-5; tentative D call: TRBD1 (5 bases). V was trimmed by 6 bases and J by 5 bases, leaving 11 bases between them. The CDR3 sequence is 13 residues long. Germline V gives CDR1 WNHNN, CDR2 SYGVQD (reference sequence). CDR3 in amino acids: CASSPGLDQPQHF. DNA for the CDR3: TGCGCCAGCAGCCCAGGGCTGGATCAGCCCCAGCATTTT.

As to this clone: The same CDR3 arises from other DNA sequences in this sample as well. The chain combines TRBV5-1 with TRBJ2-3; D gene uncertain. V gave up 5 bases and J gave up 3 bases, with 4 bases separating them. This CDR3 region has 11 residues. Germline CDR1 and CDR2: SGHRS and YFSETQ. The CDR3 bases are TGCGCCAGCAGGACTACAGATACGCAGTATTTT. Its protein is CASRTTDTQYF.

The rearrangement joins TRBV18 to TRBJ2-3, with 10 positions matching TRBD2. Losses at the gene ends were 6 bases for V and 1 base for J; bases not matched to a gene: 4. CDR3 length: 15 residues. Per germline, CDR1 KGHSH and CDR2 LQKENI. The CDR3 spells CASSRGTSGTDTQYF. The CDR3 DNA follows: TGTGCCAGCTCCCGAGGGACTAGCGGCACAGATACGCAGTATTTT. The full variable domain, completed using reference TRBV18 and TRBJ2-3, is NAGVMQNPRHLVRRRGQEARLRCSPMKGHSHVYWYRQLPEEGLKFMVYLQKENIIDESGMPKERFSAEFPKEGPSILRIQQVVRGDSAAYFCASSRGTSGTDTQYFGPGTRLTVL.

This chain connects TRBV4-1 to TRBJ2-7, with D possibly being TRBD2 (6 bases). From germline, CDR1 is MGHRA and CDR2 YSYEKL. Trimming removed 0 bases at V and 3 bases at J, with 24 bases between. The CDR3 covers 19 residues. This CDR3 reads CASSQEGGARRAGFYEQYF. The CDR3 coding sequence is TGCGCCAGCAGCCAAGAGGGAGGCGCCCGGAGGGCCGGCTTCTACGAGCAGTACTTC.

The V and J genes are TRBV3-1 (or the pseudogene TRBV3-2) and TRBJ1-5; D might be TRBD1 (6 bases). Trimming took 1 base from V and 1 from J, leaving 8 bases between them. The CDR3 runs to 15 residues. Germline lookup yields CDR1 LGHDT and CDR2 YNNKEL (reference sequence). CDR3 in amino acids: CASSQGGLSNQPQHF. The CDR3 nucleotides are TGTGCCAGCAGCCAAGGGGGGCTAAGCAATCAGCCCCAGCATTTT.

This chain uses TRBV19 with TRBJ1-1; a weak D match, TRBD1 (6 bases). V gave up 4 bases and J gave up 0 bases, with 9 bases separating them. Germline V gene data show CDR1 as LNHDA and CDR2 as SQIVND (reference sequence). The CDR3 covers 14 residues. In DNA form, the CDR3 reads TGTGCCAGTAGTAAACAGGGTGTGAACACTGAAGCTTTCTTT. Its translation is CASSKQGVNTEAFF.

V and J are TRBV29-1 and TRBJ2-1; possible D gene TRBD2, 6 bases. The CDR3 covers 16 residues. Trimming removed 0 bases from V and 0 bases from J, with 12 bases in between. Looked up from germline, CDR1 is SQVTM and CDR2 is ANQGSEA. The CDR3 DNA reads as TGCAGCGTTGAAGATCTTGGGCGGGGCTCCTACAATGAGCAGTTCTTC. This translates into CSVEDLGRGSYNEQFF.